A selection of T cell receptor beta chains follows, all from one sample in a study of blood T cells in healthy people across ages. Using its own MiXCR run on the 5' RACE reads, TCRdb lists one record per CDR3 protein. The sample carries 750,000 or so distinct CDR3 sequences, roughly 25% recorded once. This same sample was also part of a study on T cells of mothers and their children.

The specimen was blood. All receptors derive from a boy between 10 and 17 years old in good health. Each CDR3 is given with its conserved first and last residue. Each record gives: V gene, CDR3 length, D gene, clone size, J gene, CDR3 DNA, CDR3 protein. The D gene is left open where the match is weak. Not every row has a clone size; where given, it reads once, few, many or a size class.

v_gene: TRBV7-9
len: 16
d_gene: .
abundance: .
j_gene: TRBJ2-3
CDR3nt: TGTGCCAGCAGCTTAGTCGTGGGAGGCCCCACAGATACGCAGTATTTT
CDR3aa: CASSLVVGGPTDTQYF

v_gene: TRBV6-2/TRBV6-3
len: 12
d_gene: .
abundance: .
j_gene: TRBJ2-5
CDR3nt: TGTGCCAGCAGTTACCCACCGTGGGAGCAGTACTTC
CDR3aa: CASSYPPWEQYF

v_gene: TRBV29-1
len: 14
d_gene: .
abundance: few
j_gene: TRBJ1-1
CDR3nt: TGCAGCGTTGTACGGCAGGGATTCAACACTGAAGCTTTCTTT
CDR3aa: CSVVRQGFNTEAFF

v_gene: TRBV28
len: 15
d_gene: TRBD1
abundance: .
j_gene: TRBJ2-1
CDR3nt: TGTGCCAGCAGTTCTCAGGGGGCGGGTACGCATGAGCAGTTCTTC
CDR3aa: CASSSQGAGTHEQFF

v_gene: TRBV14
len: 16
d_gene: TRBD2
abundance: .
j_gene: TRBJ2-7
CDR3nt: TGTGCCAGCAGCGGGGGGGGGTCGACGATCTCCTACGAGCAGTACTTC
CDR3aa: CASSGGGSTISYEQYF

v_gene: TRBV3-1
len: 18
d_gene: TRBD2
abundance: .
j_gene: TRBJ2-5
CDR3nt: TGTGCCAGCAGACCCGGACTAGCGGGCGGACAGACCCAAGAGACCCAGTACTTC
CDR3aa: CASRPGLAGGQTQETQYF

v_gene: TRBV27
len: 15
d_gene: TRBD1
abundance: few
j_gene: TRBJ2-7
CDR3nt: TGTGCCAGCAGTATTTCGGGACAGGGGATCCACGAGCAGTACTTC
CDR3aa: CASSISGQGIHEQYF

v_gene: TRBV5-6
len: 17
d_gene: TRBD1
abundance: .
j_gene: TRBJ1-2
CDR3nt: TGTGCCAGCAGCTTGGACCGGGACAGGGACTTAATCTATGGCTACACCTTC
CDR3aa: CASSLDRDRDLIYGYTF

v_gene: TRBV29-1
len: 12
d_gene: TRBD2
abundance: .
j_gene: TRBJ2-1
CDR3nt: TGCAGCGCGACCGGGACTAACAATGAGCAGTTCTTC
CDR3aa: CSATGTNNEQFF

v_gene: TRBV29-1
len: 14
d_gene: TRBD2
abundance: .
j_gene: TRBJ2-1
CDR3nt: TGCAGCGTGCCGACTAGCGGGAAGTACAATGAGCAGTTCTTC
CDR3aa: CSVPTSGKYNEQFF

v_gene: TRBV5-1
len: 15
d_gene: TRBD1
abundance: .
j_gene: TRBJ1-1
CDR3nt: TGCGCCAGCAGCCGCGACAGGGGGGGGAACACTGAAGCTTTCTTT
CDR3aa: CASSRDRGGNTEAFF

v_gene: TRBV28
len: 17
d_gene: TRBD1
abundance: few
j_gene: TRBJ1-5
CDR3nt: TGTGCCAGCAGTTCCGCGGGACAGGGGACTTTCCTGCGGCCCCAGCATTTT
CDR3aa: CASSSAGQGTFLRPQHF

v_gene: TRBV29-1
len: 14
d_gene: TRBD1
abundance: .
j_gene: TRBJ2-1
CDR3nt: TGCAGCGTTGGACCGGGACAGGGGATTACTGAGCAGTTCTTC
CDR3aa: CSVGPGQGITEQFF

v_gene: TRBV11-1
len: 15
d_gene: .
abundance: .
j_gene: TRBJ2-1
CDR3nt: TGTGCCAGCAGCTTAGCGTGGGTGGATTCGGATGAGCAGTTCTTC
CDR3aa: CASSLAWVDSDEQFF

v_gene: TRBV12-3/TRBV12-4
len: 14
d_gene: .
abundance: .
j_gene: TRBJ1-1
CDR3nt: TGTGCCAGCAGCCCGACGGTGCCGAACACTGAAGCTTTCTTT
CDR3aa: CASSPTVPNTEAFF

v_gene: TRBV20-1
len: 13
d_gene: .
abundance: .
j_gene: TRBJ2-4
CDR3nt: TGCAGTGCTGGGGGCCGCGGGGGAAACATTCAGTACTTC
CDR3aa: CSAGGRGGNIQYF

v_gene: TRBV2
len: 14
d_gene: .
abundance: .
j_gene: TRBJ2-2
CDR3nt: TGTGCCAGCAGTGTTGGGAGGTCGTCCGGGGAGCTGTTTTTT
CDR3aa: CASSVGRSSGELFF

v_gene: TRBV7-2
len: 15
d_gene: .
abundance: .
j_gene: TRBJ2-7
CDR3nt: TGTGCCAGCAGCGACCGTGGGGGGCCACGCTACGAGCAGTACTTC
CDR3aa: CASSDRGGPRYEQYF

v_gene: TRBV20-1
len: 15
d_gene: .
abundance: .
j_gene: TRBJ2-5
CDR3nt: TGCAGTGCTAGAGATCTAACGGGAGAGGTGGAGACCCAGTACTTC
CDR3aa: CSARDLTGEVETQYF

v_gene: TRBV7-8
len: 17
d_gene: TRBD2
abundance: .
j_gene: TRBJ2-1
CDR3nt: TGTGCCAGCAGCTTCCTAATTGGGGCTAGCGGGATCAATGAGCAGTTCTTC
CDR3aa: CASSFLIGASGINEQFF

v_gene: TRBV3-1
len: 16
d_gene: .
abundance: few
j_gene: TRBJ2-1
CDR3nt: TGTGCCAGCAGCCCATGCCCGACTTGCGGATACAATGAGCAGTTCTTC
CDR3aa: CASSPCPTCGYNEQFF

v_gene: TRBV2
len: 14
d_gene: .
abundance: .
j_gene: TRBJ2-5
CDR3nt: TGTGCCAGCACCCGAACGGACAGCCAAGAGACCCAGTACTTC
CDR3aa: CASTRTDSQETQYF

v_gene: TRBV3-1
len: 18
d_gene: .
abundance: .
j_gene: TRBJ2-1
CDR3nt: TGTGCCAGCAGCCAAGAACACCTGCTTAGGACCTCCTACAATGAGCAGTTCTTC
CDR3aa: CASSQEHLLRTSYNEQFF

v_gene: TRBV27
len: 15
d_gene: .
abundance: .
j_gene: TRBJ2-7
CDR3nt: TGTGCCAGCAGTTTATCGATGGCGGGGTTCTCCGAGCAGTACTTC
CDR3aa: CASSLSMAGFSEQYF

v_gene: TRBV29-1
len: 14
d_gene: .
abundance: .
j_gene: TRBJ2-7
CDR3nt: TGCAGCGTTCCCCCCGAAGGACACCCCTACGAGCAGTACTTC
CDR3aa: CSVPPEGHPYEQYF

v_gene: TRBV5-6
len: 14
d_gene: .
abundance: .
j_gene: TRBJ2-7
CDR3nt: TGTGCCAGCAGCAAATGGACACCTTCCTACGAGCAGTACTTC
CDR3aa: CASSKWTPSYEQYF

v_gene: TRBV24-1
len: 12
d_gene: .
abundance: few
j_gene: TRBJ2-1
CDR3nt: TGTGCCACCATTTCCGCGTGGAATGAGCAGTTCTTC
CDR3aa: CATISAWNEQFF

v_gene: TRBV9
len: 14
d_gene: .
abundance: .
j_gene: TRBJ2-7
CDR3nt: TGTGCCAGCAGCGTGACAGGGACTTTCTACGAGCAGTACTTC
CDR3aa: CASSVTGTFYEQYF

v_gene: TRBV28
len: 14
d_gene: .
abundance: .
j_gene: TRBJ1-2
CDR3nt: TGTGCCAGCAGTCGGCTACAAGCTAACTATGGCTACACCTTC
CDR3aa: CASSRLQANYGYTF

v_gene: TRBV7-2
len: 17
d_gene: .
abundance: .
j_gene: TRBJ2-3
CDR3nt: TGTGCCAGCAGCTTACATCGGGACCAATGGGGCACAGATACGCAGTATTTT
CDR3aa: CASSLHRDQWGTDTQYF

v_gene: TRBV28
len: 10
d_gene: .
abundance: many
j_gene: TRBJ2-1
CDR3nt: TGTGCCAGCAGTTACGGGGAGCAGTTCTTC
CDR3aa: CASSYGEQFF

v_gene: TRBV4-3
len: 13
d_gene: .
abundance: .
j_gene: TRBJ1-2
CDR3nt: TGCGCCAGCAGCCAAGATATGGGCTATGGCTACACCTTC
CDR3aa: CASSQDMGYGYTF

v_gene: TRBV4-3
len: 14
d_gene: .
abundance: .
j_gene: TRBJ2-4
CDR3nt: TGCGCCAGCAGCCAAGATACGAGGGGGGGCATTCAGTACTTC
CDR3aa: CASSQDTRGGIQYF

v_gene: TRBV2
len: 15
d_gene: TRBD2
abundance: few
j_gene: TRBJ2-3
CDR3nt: TGTGCCAGCAGTGGAGAGCGGGGGGGAGCGGATACGCAGTATTTT
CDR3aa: CASSGERGGADTQYF

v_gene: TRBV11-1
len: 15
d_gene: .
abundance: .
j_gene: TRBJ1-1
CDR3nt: TGTGCCAGCAGCTTCGAGCAGGACTGGAACACTGAAGCTTTCTTT
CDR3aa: CASSFEQDWNTEAFF

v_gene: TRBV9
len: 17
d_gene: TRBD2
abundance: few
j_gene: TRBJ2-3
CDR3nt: TGTGCCAGCAGCGCCTCCGCGGGGGGGCCGATCACAGATACGCAGTATTTT
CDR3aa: CASSASAGGPITDTQYF

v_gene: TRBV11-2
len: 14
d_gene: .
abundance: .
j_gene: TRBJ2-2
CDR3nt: TGTGCCACCAACAACAGGGAAATGAACGGGGAGCTGTTTTTT
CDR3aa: CATNNREMNGELFF

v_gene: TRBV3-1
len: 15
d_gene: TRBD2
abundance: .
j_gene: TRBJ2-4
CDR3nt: TGTGCCAGCAGCCAAGGTAATAGCGGGAAAAACATTCAGTACTTC
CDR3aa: CASSQGNSGKNIQYF

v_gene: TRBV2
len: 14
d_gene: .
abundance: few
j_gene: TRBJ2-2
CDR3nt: TGTGCCAGCAAAATGCAACAGGGTTCCGGGGAGCTGTTTTTT
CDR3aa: CASKMQQGSGELFF

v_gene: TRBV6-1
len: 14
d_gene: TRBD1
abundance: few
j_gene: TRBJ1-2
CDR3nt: TGTGCCAGCGAGGCGGGGACAGGGTATGGGAGCTACACCTTC
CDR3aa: CASEAGTGYGSYTF